Detailed here is one T cell receptor beta chain. Germline V gene data show CDR1 as SGHDT and CDR2 as YYEEEE. With 2 bases clipped from V and 1 base from J, the junction kept 11 bases outside the gene matches. This CDR3 region has 17 residues. The entry originates in a study of blood T cell repertoires in COVID-19. Whole-study context: There were acute and convalescent COVID-19 samples, and they came from the United States, Italy and Spain. T cells, B-cell-depleted T cells, or PBMCs supplied cDNA or gDNA.

Original methodology: Estimates of nucleated cell counts were drawn from the amplification of reference gene primers. Profiling relied on immunoSEQ multiplex PCR, and the TCRdb table lists in-frame clones only, not all of them. The V and J calls and the clone size are those of that table, but D and trimming were determined from the DNA. The sample gives about 53,000 clones, just over 85% of which show up once; less than 3.5% is in the top ten. The TCR sequence derives from a man older than 75 with acute or convalescent COVID-19. The chain recombines TRBV5-6 with TRBJ2-5, with 7 nucleotides matching TRBD2. Input material: peripheral blood. CDR3 nucleotides: TGTGCCAGCAGCTTTAAGTTCCGAGCGGGGCCCCAAGAGACCCAGTACTTC. Residues: CASSFKFRAGPQETQYF.